This TCR beta chain was documented in a study of CD8 T cells in Susac syndrome. Random hexamers primed reverse transcription of about 0.5 to 1 ug RNA. Multiplex PCR with immunoSEQ amplified the TCR beta CDR3 across 54 Vbeta and 13 Jbeta. TCRdb re-called the immunoSEQ multiplex PCR reads through MiXCR, storing one row per CDR3 protein. This table holds about 210,000 distinct CDR3 sequences, 95% found once. CDR1 SNHLY and CDR2 FYNNEI come from the germline V gene. V lost 6 bases, J lost 6 bases, and 18 bases lay in between. This CDR3 spans 15 amino acids. CD8+ and CD4+ T cells taken from blood had their TCR beta sequenced. The multiple sclerosis controls were treatment-naive patients, and their relapsing-remitting disease was stable or active. Points from the study as a whole: The study conceded that its TCR sequencing and HLA analysis involved relatively few individuals.

For this clonotype: The antigen is undetermined.

This TCR was recovered from a human donor with multiple sclerosis. This chain joins TRBV2 and TRBJ2-1, with D perhaps given as TRBD1 or TRBD2 (5 bases each). The material sequenced was CD4+ T cells from PBMCs. The CDR3 sequence: CASRMGVPRGNEQFF. The DNA of the CDR3 is TGTGCCAGCAGGATGGGGGTTCCCCGGGGCAATGAGCAGTTCTTC.